One sample yielded the 9 T cell receptor beta chains listed below, sequenced in a study of post-analysis software for immune sequencing data. Whole-study findings and limits: Five TRBV segments (TRBV5-6, TRBV5-1 and TRBV20-1 among them) occurred more frequently in patients than in controls.

Every TCR beta cDNA library bore unique molecular identifiers. TCRdb redid the calling of the PCR reads with MiXCR, one entry per CDR3 protein. The sample includes roughly 600,000 distinct CDR3 sequences, around 44% of them seen just once. Antigens of these TCRs are unknown. Input material: blood. These receptors all come from a girl aged 5 to 17 with multiple sclerosis.

The chain joins TRBV6-5 to TRBJ2-1, with D possibly TRBD2 on 5 matching bases. The CDR3 has 15 residues. The V end was cut by 5 bases, the J end by 6 bases, with 17 bases between. Germline V gene data show CDR1 as MNHEY and CDR2 as SVGAGI. The CDR3: CASSVGLSNTNEQFF. Written as DNA, the CDR3 is TGTGCCAGCAGTGTTGGACTCTCCAATACCAATGAGCAGTTCTTC.

This chain connects TRBV12-3 or TRBV12-4 to TRBJ1-4; TRBD1 agrees at 9 bases. With 3 bases clipped from V and 0 bases from J, the junction kept 14 bases outside the gene matches. This CDR3 region has 20 residues. CDR3 DNA: TGTGCCAGCAGTTTTCCCCCGGGACAGGGAAAGATTCCAACTAATGAAAAACTGTTTTTT. Translation: CASSFPPGQGKIPTNEKLFF.

This clonotype came up a few times. The chain has TRBV20-1 and TRBJ1-2; 7 positions match TRBD1. CDR1 DFQATT and CDR2 SNEGSKA come from the germline V gene (reference sequence). Trimming at V came to 0 bases and at J to 6 bases, leaving 10 bases not matched to a gene. The CDR3 totals 15 residues. Written as DNA, the CDR3 is TGCAGTGCTAGAGATCTTAGGGGGCGACTGGATGGCTACACCTTC. Protein product: CSARDLRGRLDGYTF.

Only a few counts were recorded for this clonotype. The V gene is TRBV20-1, the J gene TRBJ2-4, with D possibly being TRBD2 (7 bases). The J call may be incorrect, as the DNA end agrees better with TRBJ2-7. The germline CDR1 and CDR2 sequences are DFQATT and SNEGSKA (reference sequence). CDR3 size: 14 residues. The CDR3, as DNA: TGCAGTGCTAGTGGGGGGGGGCTAACCTACGAGCAGTACTTC. It specifies CSASGGGLTYEQYF.

This clonotype was recorded a few times. The V and J genes are TRBV11-2 and TRBJ2-3, with 9 bases aligning to TRBD2. CDR1 is SGHAT, CDR2 FQNNGV, per germline. After removal of 5 bases from V and 2 bases from J, the junction contained 8 bases not matched to a gene. The CDR3 extends over 16 amino acids. The chain's CDR3 is CASSPMTSGPTDTQYF. The CDR3 nucleotides are TGTGCCAGCAGCCCCATGACTAGCGGCCCCACAGATACGCAGTATTTT. The complete variable domain, with remaining parts taken from reference TRBV11-2 and TRBJ2-3, reads EAGVAQSPRYKIIEKRQSVAFWCNPISGHATLYWYQQILGQGPKLLIQFQNNGVVDDSQLPKDRFSAERLKGVDSTLKIQPAKLEDSAVYLCASSPMTSGPTDTQYFGPGTRLTVL.

The genes are TRBV5-1 and TRBJ2-1, with 7 bases lining up with TRBD2. Germline-derived CDR1 and CDR2 are SGHRS and YFSETQ. The ends lost 5 bases at V and 0 bases at J; junction bases unmatched: 8. This CDR3 is built from 16 residues. CDR3: CASSSTSAVSYNEQFF. The DNA for the CDR3 is TGCGCCAGCAGTTCTACTAGCGCCGTCTCCTACAATGAGCAGTTCTTC.

The gene calls are TRBV5-1 and TRBJ1-1; no clear D. Germline V gives CDR1 SGHRS, CDR2 YFSETQ. This CDR3 spans 14 amino acids. The germline V and J ends were trimmed by 1 base and 0 bases, with 7 bases remaining between them. CDR3 sequence (DNA): TGCGCCAGCAGCTTGACAACCATGAACACTGAAGCTTTCTTT. Translation gives CASSLTTMNTEAFF.

This clonotype was counted a few times. The chain couples TRBV19 to TRBJ1-2; 9 bases align to TRBD1. The V gene's germline CDR1 is LNHDA and CDR2 SQIVND (reference sequence). The CDR3 consists of 14 residues. V lost 3 bases, J lost 6 bases, and 5 bases stayed unmatched. CDR3 nucleotide sequence: TGTGCCAGTAGTATCCCCTGGGACAGGGATGGCTACACCTTC. As protein: CASSIPWDRDGYTF.

The sample holds a few counts of this clonotype. The CDR3 DNA is TGTGCCATCAGTGAGATGGGACTAGCGGGAGTCGGGGAAGGGGATGAGCAGTTCTTC. It is translated as CAISEMGLAGVGEGDEQFF. The chain combines TRBV10-3 with TRBJ2-1; TRBD2 aligns across 14 bases. Germline-derived CDR1 and CDR2 are ENHRY and SYGVKD. V lost 2 bases and J lost 8; bases outside the gene matches: 14. This CDR3 is 19 amino acids long.